The next 21 T cell receptor beta chains were all read from a single sample in a study of T cells in Graves' hyperthyroidism and ophthalmopathy. Amplification of TCR beta CDR3 regions was performed using RNA transcripts as template. When the TCR CDR3 underwent first-round RT-PCR, the HTBI primer set was used. TCRdb used MiXCR to reprocess the multiplex PCR reads, holding one entry per CDR3 protein. The sample lists roughly 360,000 distinct CDR3 sequences, about 14% occurring once. The sample was blood. These receptors originate from a man younger than 45 with Graves' hyperthyroidism that later progressed to Graves' ophthalmopathy.

This clonotype was seen only a few times. The chain carries TRBV3-1 and TRBJ2-1; TRBD1 matches at 7 bases. The V gene's germline CDR1 is LGHDT and CDR2 YNNKEL (reference sequence). The CDR3 covers 15 residues. The V and J ends lost 4 bases and 5 bases, in that order; junction bases with no gene match: 8. The CDR3 sequence is CASSPVPDRDNEQFF. As DNA, the CDR3 is TGTGCCAGCAGCCCTGTCCCAGACAGGGACAATGAGCAGTTCTTC.

The V gene is TRBV6-2 or TRBV6-3, the J gene TRBJ2-2; D is unresolved. CDR3 length equals 16 residues. The germline CDR1 and CDR2 sequences are MNHEY and SVGEGT. V was cut by 7 bases and J by 2 bases, with 17 bases left in between. In nucleotides, the CDR3 is TGTGCCAGCACCTCAAAAAAGGACCCAAACACCGGGGAGCTGTTTTTT. Its protein is CASTSKKDPNTGELFF.

J is TRBJ1-6 and V is TRBV15, with 8 bases that match TRBD1. This CDR3 region has 17 residues. The V gene's germline CDR1 is LNHNV and CDR2 YYDKDF (reference sequence). Trimming removed 7 bases from V and 1 base from J; junction bases left unmatched: 9. In DNA, the CDR3 is TGTGCCACCATCAGGGGGCTAAATGTTTCCTATAATTCACCCCTCCACTTT. Its translation: CATIRGLNVSYNSPLHF.

This clonotype was detected only a few times. This chain's CDR3 is CASSLNLQGRSNYGYTF. CDR3 nucleotides: TGCGCCAGCAGCTTGAACCTACAGGGGCGAAGTAACTATGGCTACACCTTC. This chain uses TRBV5-1 with TRBJ1-2, with 7 nucleotides matching TRBD1. The CDR3 totals 17 residues. The junction had 10 bases not matched to a gene; V was cut back by 1 base and J by 1 base. Germline CDR1 and CDR2: SGHRS and YFSETQ. Combining the CDR3 with reference TRBV5-1 and TRBJ1-2 gives the whole variable domain KAGVTQTPRYLIKTRGQQVTLSCSPISGHRSVSWYQQTPGQGLQFLFEYFSETQRNKGNFPGRFSGRQFSNSRSEMNVSTLELGDSALYLCASSLNLQGRSNYGYTFGSGTRLTVV.

At least ten counts were recorded for this clonotype. The rearrangement uses TRBV2 and TRBJ1-2, with 8 bases that match TRBD1. The CDR3 has 13 residues. J was trimmed by 6 bases and V by 4 bases; bases with no gene match: 4. Germline V gene sequence: CDR1 SNHLY, CDR2 FYNNEI. DNA for the CDR3: TGTGCCAGCAGTGGACAGGGGATCGATGGCTACACCTTC. This encodes CASSGQGIDGYTF.

This clonotype was counted a few times. A much larger clone differs by one base, so this may be a read error. The missing conserved phenylalanine or tryptophan at the end of this CDR3 makes a read error likely. The chain combines TRBV10-3 with TRBJ1-2, with no clear D. Trimming removed 4 bases from V and 6 bases from J, with 15 bases in between. The CDR3 sequence is 14 residues long. Germline CDR1 reads ENHRY; CDR2 reads SYGVKD. CDR3 amino acids: CAISAGYDDHGYTL. Here the CDR3 DNA reads TGTGCCATCAGTGCAGGTTACGACGATCATGGCTACACCCTC.

There are a few counts of this clonotype. The V gene is TRBV5-1, the J gene TRBJ2-2; D may be TRBD2 (5 bases). The CDR3 covers 16 residues. CDR1 is SGHRS and CDR2 is YFSETQ in the germline V gene. V lost 4 bases and J lost 4, with 17 bases in between. CDR3 nucleotides: TGCGCCAGCAGCCCCCGTTTAGCGATGGCCACCGGGGAGCTGTTTTTT. It translates to CASSPRLAMATGELFF.

The CDR3 here is CASSDNRQETQYF. The CDR3 DNA reads TGTGCCAGCAGTGACAACAGACAAGAGACCCAGTACTTC. The chain joins TRBV6-2 or TRBV6-3 to TRBJ2-5; D is ambiguous. Per the germline V gene, CDR1 is MNHEY and CDR2 is SVGEGT. V was trimmed by 5 bases and J by 2 bases, leaving 9 bases between them. This CDR3 contains 13 residues.

This clonotype was found many times. As DNA, the CDR3 is TGTGCCAGCACTCGCGGGAACACAGATACGCAGTATTTT. Amino acids: CASTRGNTDTQYF. The rearrangement joins TRBV11-2 to TRBJ2-3; D may be TRBD2 (6 bases). Trimming removed 7 bases at V and 2 bases at J, with 10 bases between. Germline CDR1 is SGHAT and CDR2 is FQNNGV. The CDR3 spans 13 residues.

Many counts were recorded for this clonotype. J is TRBJ2-7 and V is TRBV2, with 11 bases identical to TRBD2. The V segment lost 2 bases and the J segment 2 bases; nucleotides outside the gene matches: 11. Per germline, CDR1 SNHLY and CDR2 FYNNEI. The CDR3 is made up of 18 amino acids. The CDR3 coding sequence is TGTGCCAGCAGTGAATGGGGTAGCGGGGGGGCACTGCCCTACGAGCAGTACTTC. Protein sequence: CASSEWGSGGALPYEQYF. Supplemented by reference TRBV2 and TRBJ2-7, the full variable domain reads EPEVTQTPSHQVTQMGQEVILRCVPISNHLYFYWYRQILGQKVEFLVSFYNNEISEKSEIFDDQFSVERPDGSNFTLKIRSTKLEDSAMYFCASSEWGSGGALPYEQYFGPGTRLTVT.

This clonotype occurred many times. CDR3 in amino acids: CSARGALAGGADTQYF. DNA of the CDR3: TGCAGTGCTAGAGGGGCCCTGGCGGGGGGCGCAGATACGCAGTATTTT. V is TRBV20-1 and J is TRBJ2-3, with 8 bases lining up with TRBD2. This CDR3 has 16 residues. CDR1 is DFQATT, CDR2 SNEGSKA, per germline (reference sequence). Trimming took 1 base from V and 4 from J; bases not matched to a gene: 10.

This clonotype was recorded at least ten times. The rearrangement uses TRBV13 and TRBJ2-1; D is undetermined. The CDR3 has 13 amino acids. The germline gives CDR1 PRHDT, CDR2 FYEKMQ (reference sequence). Deletions cut 5 bases from V and 7 bases from J, with 12 bases between. The chain's CDR3 is CASSPVAANEQFF. The CDR3 DNA reads as TGTGCCAGCAGCCCCGTGGCAGCAAATGAGCAGTTCTTC.

This clonotype showed up many times. The chain recombines TRBV11-2 with TRBJ1-1; 7 bases align to TRBD1. Germline CDR1 and CDR2: SGHAT and FQNNGV. CDR3 size: 12 residues. The ends lost 10 bases at V and 5 bases at J; junction bases unmatched: 7. The CDR3 DNA reads TGTGCCACCAAACAGGGGAGAACTGAAGCTTTCTTT. This sequence encodes CATKQGRTEAFF.

This clonotype came up a few times. The chain joins TRBV9 to TRBJ2-3; the match to TRBD2 covers 11 bases. Germline loops: CDR1 SGDLS, CDR2 YYNGEE. This CDR3 has 16 residues. J gave up 0 bases and V 4 bases, and 4 bases lay outside the gene matches. The CDR3 DNA reads as TGTGCCAGCAGCAAGACTAGCGGGGTTAGCACAGATACGCAGTATTTT. Translating gives CASSKTSGVSTDTQYF.

This clonotype has ten or more counts. V usage is TRBV11-2 and J usage is TRBJ2-7; 8 positions agree with TRBD2. The CDR3 length is 12 residues. V lost 10 bases, J lost 5 bases, and 7 bases stayed unmatched. Germline-derived CDR1 and CDR2 are SGHAT and FQNNGV. Here the CDR3 reads CAIRTSSHEQYF. The CDR3 DNA follows: TGTGCCATCCGGACTAGCTCGCACGAGCAGTACTTC.

This clonotype was detected ten times or more. V gene TRBV2 combines with J gene TRBJ2-7, with 9 nucleotides matching TRBD2. CDR3 length: 14 amino acids. The junction had 13 bases not matched to a gene; V was cut back by 10 bases and J by 6 bases. CDR1 SNHLY and CDR2 FYNNEI come from the germline V gene. CDR3 DNA sequence: TGTGCCATCAACATCGGGACTAGCTTTTCCGAGCAGTACTTC. Amino acids: CAINIGTSFSEQYF.

The sample holds many counts of this clonotype. The chain links TRBV2 to TRBJ1-1; 8 bases agree with TRBD1. The germline V gene has CDR1 SNHLY and CDR2 FYNNEI. This CDR3 has 13 residues. Trimming removed 7 bases from V and 5 bases from J; junction bases left unmatched: 6. The CDR3 sequence is CASTGQGQTEAFF. In nucleotides, the CDR3 is TGTGCCAGCACCGGACAGGGACAAACTGAAGCTTTCTTT. The full variable domain, its missing parts supplied by reference TRBV2 and TRBJ1-1, is EPEVTQTPSHQVTQMGQEVILRCVPISNHLYFYWYRQILGQKVEFLVSFYNNEISEKSEIFDDQFSVERPDGSNFTLKIRSTKLEDSAMYFCASTGQGQTEAFFGQGTRLTVV.

The table lists this clonotype with many counts. The V and J genes are TRBV2 and TRBJ1-5, with D uncertain. CDR1 and CDR2 from the germline V gene are SNHLY and FYNNEI. This CDR3 is built from 13 residues. Trimming took off 4 bases at V and 0 bases at J, with 4 bases between the two ends. CDR3 sequence (DNA): TGTGCCAGCAGTGGACTTAGCAATCAGCCCCAGCATTTT. Protein sequence: CASSGLSNQPQHF.

The J gene is TRBJ1-4, the V gene TRBV3-1, with D uncertain. The CDR3 has 16 residues. Germline V gives CDR1 LGHDT, CDR2 YNNKEL (reference sequence). Trimming left V 0 bases short and J 7 bases short, with 15 bases between. CDR3 nucleotides: TGTGCCAGCAGCCAAGATCGCGGACCCTCCAGTGAAAAACTGTTTTTT. Translating it yields CASSQDRGPSSEKLFF.

This clonotype was observed a few times. V gene TRBV6-1 combines with J gene TRBJ1-4, with TRBD1 matching 8 bases. The CDR3 is 15 amino acids. Germline V gene sequence: CDR1 MNHNS, CDR2 SASEGT. Trimming cost V 5 bases and J 5 bases; bases outside gene matches: 7. The CDR3 protein is CASSRLRTGNEKLFF. CDR3 DNA: TGTGCCAGCAGTCGCCTGAGGACAGGGAATGAAAAACTGTTTTTT.

The genes are TRBV7-9 and TRBJ2-7; 8 nucleotides align to TRBD1. V lost 5 bases and J lost 6; bases outside the gene matches: 3. Germline V CDR1 and CDR2: SEHNR, FQNEAQ (reference sequence). The CDR3 spans 12 residues. CDR3 in DNA: TGTGCCAGCAGCGGACAGGGTGGCGAGCAGTACTTC. Its translation is CASSGQGGEQYF.